This TCR beta chain is from a study of blood T cell repertoires in COVID-19. Study-level information: Samples of COVID-19 (acute and convalescent) were obtained from the United States, Italy and Spain.

Trimming removed 6 bases from V and 3 bases from J; junction bases left unmatched: 5. The CDR3 extends over 14 amino acids. The germline gives CDR1 LNHDA, CDR2 SQIVND (reference sequence). In the original processing: Estimation of nucleated cell counts relied on the amplification of reference gene primers. TCRdb keeps only in-frame clones here, not all; method: immunoSEQ multiplex PCR. V, J and clone size are those of that table, while D and trimming were read from the DNA. The top ten clones hold roughly 7.1% of a sample with 180,000 or so clones, 80% to 90% of them seen once. The sample comprised peripheral blood. The rearrangement joins TRBV19 to TRBJ1-5; TRBD1 matches 7 bases. The sequence derives from a man in his forties who had recovered from COVID-19. For the CDR3, the DNA is TGTGCCAGTAGACAGGGGTTCAACAATCAGCCCCAGCATTTT. Translating it yields CASRQGFNNQPQHF.